This record concerns one TCR beta chain sequence. The data derive from a study of T cell responses to AZD1222 COVID-19 vaccine. Trimming at V came to 2 bases and at J to 1 base, leaving 7 bases not matched to a gene. Germline V gives CDR1 SNHLY, CDR2 FYNNEI. This CDR3 is built from 17 residues. Some clones are missing from TCRdb's copy, which holds only in-frame ones; the method was immunoSEQ multiplex PCR. The table shows 150,000 to 200,000 clones, with around 94% occurring only once. The rearrangement uses TRBV2 and TRBJ1-5; 8 bases are a match to TRBD1. Sequenced here: peripheral blood, sampled on day 0 of AZD1222 vaccination. The TCR was taken from an adult in good health. CDR3 amino acids: CASSEPQGEGSNQPQHF. CDR3 in DNA: TGTGCCAGCAGTGAACCACAGGGGGAGGGGAGCAATCAGCCCCAGCATTTT.